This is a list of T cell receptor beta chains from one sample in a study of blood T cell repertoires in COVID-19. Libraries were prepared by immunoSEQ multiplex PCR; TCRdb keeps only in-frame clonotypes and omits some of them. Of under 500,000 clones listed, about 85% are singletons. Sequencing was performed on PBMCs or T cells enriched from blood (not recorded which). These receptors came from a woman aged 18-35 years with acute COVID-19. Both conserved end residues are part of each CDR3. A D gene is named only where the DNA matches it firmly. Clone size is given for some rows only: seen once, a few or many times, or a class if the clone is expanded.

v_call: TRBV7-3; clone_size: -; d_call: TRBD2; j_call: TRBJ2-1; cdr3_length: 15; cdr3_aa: CASSLLAGGNYEQFF; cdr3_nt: TGTGCCAGCAGCTTACTAGCGGGGGGGAACTATGAGCAGTTCTTC
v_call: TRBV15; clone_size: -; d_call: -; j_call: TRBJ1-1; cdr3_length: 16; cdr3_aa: CATSRRVRGMNTEAFF; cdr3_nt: TGTGCCACCAGCAGGAGGGTCAGAGGGATGAACACTGAAGCTTTCTTT
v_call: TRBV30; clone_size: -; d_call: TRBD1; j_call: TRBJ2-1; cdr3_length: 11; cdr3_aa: CAWKPGTGAFF; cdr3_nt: TGTGCCTGGAAACCCGGGACAGGGGCGTTCTTC
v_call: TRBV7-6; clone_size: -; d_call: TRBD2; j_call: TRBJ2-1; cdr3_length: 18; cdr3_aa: CASSLVDGTSGPRNEQFF; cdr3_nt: TGTGCCAGCAGCTTAGTAGACGGGACTAGCGGGCCAAGGAATGAGCAGTTCTTC
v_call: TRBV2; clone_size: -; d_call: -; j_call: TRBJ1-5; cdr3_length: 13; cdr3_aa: CASSERGNQPQHF; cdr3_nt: TGTGCCAGCAGTGAAAGGGGGAATCAGCCCCAGCATTTT
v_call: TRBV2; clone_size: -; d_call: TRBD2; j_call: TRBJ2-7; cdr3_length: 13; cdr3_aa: CASRGLSGYEQYF; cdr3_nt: TGTGCCAGCAGGGGACTATCGGGTTACGAGCAGTACTTC
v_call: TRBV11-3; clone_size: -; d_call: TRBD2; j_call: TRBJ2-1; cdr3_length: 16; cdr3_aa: CASSLGSSGGADEQFF; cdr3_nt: TGTGCCAGCAGCTTGGGATCAAGCGGGGGGGCGGATGAGCAGTTCTTC
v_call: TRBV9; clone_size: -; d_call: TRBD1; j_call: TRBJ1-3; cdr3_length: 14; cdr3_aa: CASSTGQAGNTIYF; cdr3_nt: TGTGCCAGCAGCACCGGACAGGCTGGAAACACCATATATTTT
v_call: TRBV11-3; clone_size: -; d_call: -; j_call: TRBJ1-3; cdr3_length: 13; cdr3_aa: CASSLASGNTIYF; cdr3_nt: TGTGCCAGCAGCTTAGCGTCCGGAAACACCATATATTTT
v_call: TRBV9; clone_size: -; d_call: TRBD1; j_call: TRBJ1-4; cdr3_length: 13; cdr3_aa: CASSLRQGAKLFF; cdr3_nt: TGTGCCAGCAGCCTCAGACAGGGGGCAAAACTGTTTTTT
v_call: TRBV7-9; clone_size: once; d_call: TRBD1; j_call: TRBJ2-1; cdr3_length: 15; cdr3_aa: CASSFKDRSYNEQFF; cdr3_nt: TGTGCCAGCAGCTTCAAGGACAGGTCATACAATGAGCAGTTCTTC
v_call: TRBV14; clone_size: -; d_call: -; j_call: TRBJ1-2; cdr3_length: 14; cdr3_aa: CASSQVTSNYGYTF; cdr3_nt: TGTGCCAGCAGCCAAGTTACAAGTAACTATGGCTACACCTTC
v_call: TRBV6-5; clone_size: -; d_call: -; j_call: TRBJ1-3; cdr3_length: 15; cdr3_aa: CASSRSGNSGNTIYF; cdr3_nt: TGTGCCAGCAGTCGCTCGGGGAACTCTGGAAACACCATATATTTT
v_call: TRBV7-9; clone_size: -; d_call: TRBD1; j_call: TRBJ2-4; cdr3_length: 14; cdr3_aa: CASSPRTGENIQYF; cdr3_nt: TGTGCCAGCAGCCCCCGGACAGGGGAGAACATTCAGTACTTC
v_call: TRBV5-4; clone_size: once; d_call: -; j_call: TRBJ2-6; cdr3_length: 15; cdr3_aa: CASSREGSGANVLTF; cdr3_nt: TGTGCCAGCAGCAGAGAGGGTTCTGGGGCCAACGTCCTGACTTTC
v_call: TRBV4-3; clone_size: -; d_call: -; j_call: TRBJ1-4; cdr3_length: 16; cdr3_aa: CASSQVRGALSEKLFF; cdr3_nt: TGCGCCAGCAGCCAAGTTCGGGGGGCGCTAAGTGAAAAACTGTTTTTT
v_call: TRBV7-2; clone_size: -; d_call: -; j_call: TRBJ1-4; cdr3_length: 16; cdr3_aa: CASSTTRGGTNEKLFF; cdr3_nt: TGTGCCAGCAGCACCACCAGGGGCGGAACTAATGAAAAACTGTTTTTT
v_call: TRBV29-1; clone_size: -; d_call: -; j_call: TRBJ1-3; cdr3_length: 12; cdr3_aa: CSVGGAGNTIYF; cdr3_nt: TGCAGCGTTGGGGGCGCCGGAAACACCATATATTTT
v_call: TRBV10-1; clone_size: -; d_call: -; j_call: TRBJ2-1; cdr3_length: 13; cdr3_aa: CASSGLNINEQFF; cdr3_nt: TGCGCCAGCAGTGGGCTTAATATCAATGAGCAGTTCTTC
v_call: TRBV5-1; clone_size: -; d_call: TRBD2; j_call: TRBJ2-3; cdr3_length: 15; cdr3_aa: CASSSSGGITDTQYF; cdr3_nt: TGCGCCAGCAGCTCTAGCGGGGGGATCACAGATACGCAGTATTTT
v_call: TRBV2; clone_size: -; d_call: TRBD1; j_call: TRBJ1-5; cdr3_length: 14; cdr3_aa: CASSDRGSNQPQHF; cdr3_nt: TGTGCCAGCAGCGACAGGGGGAGCAATCAGCCCCAGCATTTT
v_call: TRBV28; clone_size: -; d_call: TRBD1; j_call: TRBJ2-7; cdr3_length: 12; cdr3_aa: CASSLGDRGQYF; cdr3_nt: TGTGCCAGCAGTTTAGGTGACAGGGGACAGTACTTC
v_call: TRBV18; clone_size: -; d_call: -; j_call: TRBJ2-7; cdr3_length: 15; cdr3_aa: CASSPGAGLSYEQYF; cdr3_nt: TGTGCCAGCTCACCTGGTGCAGGGTTATCCTACGAGCAGTACTTC
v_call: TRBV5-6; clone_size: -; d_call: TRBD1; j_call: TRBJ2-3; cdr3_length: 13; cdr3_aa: CASGTGGPDTQYF; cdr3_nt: TGTGCCAGCGGGACAGGGGGCCCAGATACGCAGTATTTT
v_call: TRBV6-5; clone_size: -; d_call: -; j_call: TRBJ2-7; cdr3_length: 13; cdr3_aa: CASRWDTTYEQYF; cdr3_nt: TGTGCCAGCAGATGGGACACCACCTACGAGCAGTACTTC
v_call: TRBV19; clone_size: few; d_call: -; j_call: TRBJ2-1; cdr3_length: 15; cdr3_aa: CASSSGHLTATWPFF; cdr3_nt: TGTGCCAGCTCAAGCGGGCATCTCACCGCAACCTGGCCGTTCTTC
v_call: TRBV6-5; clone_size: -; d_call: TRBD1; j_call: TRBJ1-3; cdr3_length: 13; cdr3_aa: CASGTGTGNTIYF; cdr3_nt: TGTGCCAGCGGGACAGGGACAGGAAACACCATATATTTT
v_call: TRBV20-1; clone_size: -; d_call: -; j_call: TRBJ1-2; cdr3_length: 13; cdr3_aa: CSASVGGIAGYTF; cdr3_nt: TGCAGTGCTAGTGTGGGGGGGATCGCGGGCTACACCTTC
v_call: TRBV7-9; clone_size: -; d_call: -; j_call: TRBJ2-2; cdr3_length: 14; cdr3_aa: CASSVQAPAGELFF; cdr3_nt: TGTGCCAGCAGCGTACAGGCCCCCGCCGGGGAGCTGTTTTTT
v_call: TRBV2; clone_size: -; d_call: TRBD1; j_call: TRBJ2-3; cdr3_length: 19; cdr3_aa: CASSAKEGQGVLATDTQYF; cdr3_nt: TGTGCCAGCAGTGCCAAAGAGGGACAGGGGGTTCTTGCGACAGATACGCAGTATTTT
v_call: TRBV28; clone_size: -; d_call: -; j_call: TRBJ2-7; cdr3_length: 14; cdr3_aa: CASSLVQGSYEQYF; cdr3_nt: TGTGCCAGCAGTTTAGTACAGGGCTCCTACGAGCAGTACTTC
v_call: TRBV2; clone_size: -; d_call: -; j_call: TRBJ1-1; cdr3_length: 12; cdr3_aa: CASSAGGTEAFF; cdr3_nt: TGTGCCAGCAGCGCGGGTGGCACTGAAGCTTTCTTT
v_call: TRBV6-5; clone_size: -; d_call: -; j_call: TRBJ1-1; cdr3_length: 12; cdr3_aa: CASSSLQGEAFF; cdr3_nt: TGTGCCAGCAGTTCCTTACAGGGTGAAGCTTTCTTT
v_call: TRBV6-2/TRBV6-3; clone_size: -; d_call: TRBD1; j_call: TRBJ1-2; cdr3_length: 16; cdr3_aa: CASSYSKAGGDYGYTF; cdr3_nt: TGTGCCAGCAGTTACTCGAAAGCAGGGGGCGACTATGGCTACACCTTC
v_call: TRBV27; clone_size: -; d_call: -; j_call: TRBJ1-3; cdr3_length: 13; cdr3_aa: CASMREAGNTIYF; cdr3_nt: TGTGCCAGCATGAGGGAGGCTGGAAACACCATATATTTT
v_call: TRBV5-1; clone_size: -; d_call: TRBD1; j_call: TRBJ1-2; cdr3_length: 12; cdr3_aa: CASSGTGDGYTF; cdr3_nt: TGCGCCAGCAGCGGGACAGGGGACGGCTACACCTTC
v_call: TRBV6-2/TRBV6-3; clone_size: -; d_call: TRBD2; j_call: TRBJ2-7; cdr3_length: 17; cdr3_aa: CASSYSRREGSSYEQYF; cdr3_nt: TGTGCCAGCAGTTACTCGAGGCGGGAGGGAAGCTCCTACGAGCAGTACTTC
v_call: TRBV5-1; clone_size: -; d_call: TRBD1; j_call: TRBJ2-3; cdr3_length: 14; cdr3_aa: CASSLQGQGTTQYF; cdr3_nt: TGCGCCAGCAGCTTGCAGGGACAGGGGACCACGCAGTATTTT
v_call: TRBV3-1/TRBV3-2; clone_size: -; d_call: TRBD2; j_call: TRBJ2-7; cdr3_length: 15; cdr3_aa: CASSPKVGGAHEQYF; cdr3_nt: TGTGCCAGCAGCCCCAAGGTCGGGGGGGCCCACGAGCAGTACTTC